This TCR beta chain appears in the sequencing data of a study of shared clonotypes between healthy human individuals. Assay used: immunoSEQ multiplex PCR; TCRdb lists only in-frame clones, some missing. The sample lists 2.5 million or so clones; 85% to 95% were seen once. Concerning this clone itself: Other DNA sequences in this sample translate to the same CDR3.

Trimming took off 3 bases at V and 2 bases at J, with 6 bases between the two ends. The length of the CDR3 is 13 residues. Germline V gives CDR1 SGHTA, CDR2 FQGNSA. The rearrangement joins TRBV7-2 to TRBJ2-3; D is ambiguous. The clonotype originates from a man between 18 and 29 years old in good health. The specimen sequenced was naive CD4+ T cells sorted from blood. Subset: CD45RA+ positively selected. The CDR3 sequence: CASSLQVTDTQYF. CDR3 nucleotide sequence: TGTGCCAGCAGCTTGCAGGTCACAGATACGCAGTATTTT.